A single sample is the source of the 2 T cell receptor beta chains below, sequenced in a study of identical twins. TCRdb reanalysed the 5' RACE reads using MiXCR and keeps one entry per CDR3 protein. The sample lists roughly 710,000 distinct CDR3 sequences, roughly 6% occurring once. Sequenced sample: naive T cells sorted from blood. The receptors stem from a man between 18 and 35 years old in good health.

This clonotype was recorded a few times. The rearrangement joins TRBV11-3 to TRBJ2-1; the D call may be TRBD1 or TRBD2 (6 bases each). Germline V gene lookup returns CDR1 SGHNT and CDR2 YENEEA. The CDR3 runs to 14 residues. Trimming removed 1 base at V and 9 bases at J, with 13 bases between. CDR3 in DNA: TGTGCCAGCAGCTTAGTTCCGGGGGCGGGTGAGCAGTTCTTC. This translates into CASSLVPGAGEQFF.

This chain connects TRBV19 to TRBJ2-7; 10 nucleotides align to TRBD1. The CDR3 length is 16 residues. Germline CDR1 and CDR2: LNHDA and SQIVND (reference sequence). The J segment lost 0 bases and the V segment lost 3 bases, leaving 5 bases of the junction unmatched. The DNA for the CDR3 is TGTGCCAGTAGTATTTCGGGACAGGGGAGCTCCTACGAGCAGTACTTC. Residues: CASSISGQGSSYEQYF.